Following are 10 T cell receptor beta chains from one sample sequenced in a study of T cell responses to AZD1222 COVID-19 vaccine. Using immunoSEQ multiplex PCR, the repertoire was profiled, and TCRdb retains in-frame clones only, with some absent. In the table there are about 100,000 clones, almost 85% of which are singletons. This material consisted of peripheral blood, taken on day 0 of AZD1222 vaccination. The receptors shown here come from an adult in good health.

This clone was detected a few times. The chain combines TRBV9 with TRBJ1-1, with 11 bases fitting TRBD1. Trimming at V came to 3 bases and at J to 10 bases, leaving 8 bases not matched to a gene. This CDR3 spans 14 amino acids. Per the germline V gene, CDR1 is SGDLS and CDR2 is YYNGEE. CDR3 residues: CASSGGQGERVAFF. The CDR3 region has the DNA TGTGCCAGCAGCGGGGGACAGGGGGAAAGGGTAGCTTTCTTT.

The V call is TRBV27, the J call TRBJ1-4; possible D gene TRBD1, 5 bases. Germline CDR1 MNHEY, CDR2 SMNVEV (reference sequence). Trimming removed 7 bases from V and 11 bases from J, with 20 bases in between. The CDR3 length is 14 residues. CDR3 sequence reads: CASTHGGVGRKLFF. CDR3 sequence (DNA): TGTGCCAGCACCCATGGGGGTGTGGGGCGGAAACTGTTTTTT.

The sample holds a few counts of this clone. The chain links TRBV4-3 to TRBJ2-3; perhaps TRBD2 as D (6 bases). Trimming removed 5 bases at V and 4 bases at J, with 22 bases between. This CDR3 has 17 residues. Germline V lookup: CDR1 LGHNA, CDR2 YSLEER. The CDR3 region is CASSGSGTRPRADTQYF. In DNA, the CDR3 is TGCGCCAGCAGCGGTAGCGGTACGCGGCCGAGGGCAGATACGCAGTATTTT.

Points on this clone: One junction end disagrees with the germline gene, perhaps due to a read error. The chain is built from TRBV11-3 and TRBJ1-1; 7 bases are shared with TRBD1. Germline assignment: CDR1 SGHNT and CDR2 YENEEA. This CDR3 has 12 residues. The CDR3 nucleotides are TGTGCCAGCAGCCGGACAGGTGACGCGAAAAACTTT. This sequence encodes CASSRTGDAKNF.

The J gene is TRBJ2-2, the V gene TRBV6-2 or TRBV6-3; 11 bases agree with TRBD1. The CDR3 sequence is 17 residues long. V lost 6 bases and J lost 9; bases outside the gene matches: 15. Germline CDR1 is MNHEY and CDR2 is SVGEGT. CDR3 amino acids: CASSISRTGGRSRELFF. The CDR3 DNA sequence: TGTGCCAGCAGCATTTCCCGGACAGGGGGCCGCTCCCGGGAGCTGTTTTTT.

The J gene is TRBJ1-1, the V gene TRBV5-8; the D is unclear. CDR3 length equals 11 residues. The germline gives CDR1 SGHTS, CDR2 YDEGEE. Trimming removed 0 bases from V and 9 bases from J, with 6 bases in between. The chain's CDR3 is CASSLVLQAFF. In DNA, the CDR3 is TGTGCCAGCAGCTTGGTACTACAAGCTTTCTTT.

In this sample, this clone turned up a few times. CDR3 coding DNA: TGTGCCAGCAGCCCCGATGGGACAGGTCTATATGGCTACACCTTC. As protein: CASSPDGTGLYGYTF. This sequence joins TRBV7-8 and TRBJ1-2; 8 bases are a match to TRBD1. The CDR3 is 15 amino acids. Unmatched junction bases numbered 10, after V lost 5 bases and J lost 5 bases. The germline gives CDR1 SGHVS, CDR2 FQNEAQ.

The chain employs TRBV9 and TRBJ1-1; D uncertain. Trimming left V 5 bases short and J 4 bases short, with 24 bases between. Germline V CDR1 and CDR2: SGDLS, YYNGEE. This CDR3 spans 17 amino acids. As DNA, the CDR3 is TGTGCCAGCAGTCCTCAGATCAGGAGTAACATGGGCACTGAAGCTTTCTTT. Residues: CASSPQIRSNMGTEAFF.

The sample holds one count of this clone. The gene calls are TRBV5-5 and TRBJ1-3, with 9 bases aligning to TRBD1. Germline V lookup: CDR1 SGHKS, CDR2 YYEKEE (reference sequence). CDR3 size: 16 residues. The V gene end was trimmed by 2 bases and the J gene end by 8 bases; junction bases not matched to a gene: 11. The CDR3, as DNA: TGTGCCAGCAGCTTACTTCGGGACAGGGCAAGGGACACCATATATTTT. It encodes CASSLLRDRARDTIYF.

The V gene is TRBV15, the J gene TRBJ1-2, with D maybe TRBD1 (6 bases). V was cut by 0 bases and J by 5 bases, with 13 bases left in between. The V gene's germline CDR1 is LNHNV and CDR2 YYDKDF (reference sequence). The CDR3 has 15 amino acids. The CDR3 DNA reads as TGTGCCACCAGCAGAGATTTACAGGGTATTTATGGCTACACCTTC. It is translated as CATSRDLQGIYGYTF.